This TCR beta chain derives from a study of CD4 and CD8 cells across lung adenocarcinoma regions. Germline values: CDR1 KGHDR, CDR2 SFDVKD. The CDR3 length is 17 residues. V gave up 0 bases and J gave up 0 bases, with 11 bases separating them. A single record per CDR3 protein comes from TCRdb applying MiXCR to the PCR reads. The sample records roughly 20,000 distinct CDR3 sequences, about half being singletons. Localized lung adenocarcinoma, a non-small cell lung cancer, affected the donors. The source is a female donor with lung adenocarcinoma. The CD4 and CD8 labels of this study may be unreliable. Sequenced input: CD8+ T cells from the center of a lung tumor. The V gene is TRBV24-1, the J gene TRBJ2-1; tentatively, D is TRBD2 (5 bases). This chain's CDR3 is CATSDLPVGSSYNEQFF. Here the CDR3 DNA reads TGTGCCACCAGTGATTTGCCTGTGGGGAGCTCCTACAATGAGCAGTTCTTC.